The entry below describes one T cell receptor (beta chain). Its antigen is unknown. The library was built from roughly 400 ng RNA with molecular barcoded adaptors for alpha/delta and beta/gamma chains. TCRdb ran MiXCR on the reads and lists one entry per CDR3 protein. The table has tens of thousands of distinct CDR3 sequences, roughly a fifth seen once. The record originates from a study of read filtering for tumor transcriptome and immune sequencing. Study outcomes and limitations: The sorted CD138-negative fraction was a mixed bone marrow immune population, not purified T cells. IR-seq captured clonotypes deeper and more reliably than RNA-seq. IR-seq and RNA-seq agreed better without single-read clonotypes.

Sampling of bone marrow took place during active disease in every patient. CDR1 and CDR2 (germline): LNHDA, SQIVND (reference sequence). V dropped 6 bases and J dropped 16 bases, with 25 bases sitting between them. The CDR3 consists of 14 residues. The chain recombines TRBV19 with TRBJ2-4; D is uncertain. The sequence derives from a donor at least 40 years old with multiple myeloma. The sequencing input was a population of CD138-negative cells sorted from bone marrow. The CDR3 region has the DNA TGTGCCAGTAGAATAAAAAGGACCGTGGCCTCAGTATACTTC. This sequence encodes CASRIKRTVASVYF.